This T cell receptor (beta chain) was sequenced during a study of PD-1 blockade in classical Hodgkin lymphoma. Across the study: Each patient was given nivolumab 3 mg/kg through a vein every 2 weeks. General study points: Possible causes of repertoire differences, disease activity or prior therapy, remain undefined. Unlike CD8+ TCR diversity, which did not rise significantly by C4D1, CD4+ TCR diversity did.

There was relapse after autologous stem cell transplantation in every patient, and there was variation in brentuximab vedotin exposure. With 6 bases removed from V and 0 bases from J, the gap between germline ends came to 6 bases. Germline V gene data show CDR1 as GTSNPN and CDR2 as SVGIG (reference sequence). This CDR3 is built from 12 residues. Concerning this clone itself: Antigen unknown.

Assay used: immunoSEQ multiplex PCR; TCRdb lists only in-frame clones, some missing. The table lists about 97,000 clones, approximately 88% of them singletons. The receptor's source is a human donor with classical Hodgkin lymphoma. The specimen was peripheral blood mononuclear cells (PBMCs), collected at baseline. The chain joins TRBV30 to TRBJ1-3; D not resolved. The CDR3 protein is CACPGSGNTIYF. DNA for the CDR3: TGTGCCTGTCCCGGCTCTGGAAACACCATATATTTT.